This T cell receptor beta chain was obtained from a study of radiotherapy plus CTLA-4 blockade in lung cancer (dated by TCRdb to 2017 to 2018). Turning to the overall study: Objective responses were observed in 15% to 20% of enrolled patients, and disease control was achieved in 31%.

This clone was detected only once. Its antigen is unknown. Base qualities are missing; no much larger clone stands one base away. The CDR3, cysteine through phenylalanine, is 15 amino acids long. The entry retains the CDR3 DNA only, 45 bases that are in frame from base 1. Trimmed from V: 0 bases; trimmed from J: 7 bases; junction bases lacking a gene match: 2. The germline V gene specifies SGHRS as CDR1 and YFSETQ as CDR2. Broad study findings and their caveats: After treatment with radiotherapy and ipilimumab, TCR clones that came from tumors expanded in the peripheral blood. The strongest predictors of response, as reported, were early dynamic changes in blood T cell clones along with a rise in serum interferon-beta after radiation.

Focal radiation therapy combined with CTLA-4 blockade (ipilimumab) was tested in patients with chemo-refractory metastatic non-small-cell lung cancer. Libraries were made using the immunoSEQ multiplex PCR assay. TCRdb obtained this table from immuneACCESS and retained in-frame rearrangements with V and J assigned. These tables miss some clones; where compared with another copy, unresolved V genes account for less than half of the shortfall, and the remainder is unexplained. Here the sample has around 82,000 clones; 60% to 85% occur a single time. The ten largest clones take up about 23% of the sample.

The chain is assembled from TRBV5-1 and TRBJ1-4, and TRBD1 aligns with 11 junction nucleotides. This clonotype was obtained from a human donor with non-small cell lung cancer whose response to radiotherapy plus ipilimumab could not be evaluated. Some clones in this sample may be carry-over from other donors' samples. The sample was peripheral blood, taken from a patient treated with radiotherapy plus ipilimumab. The CDR3 is CASSLAGTGGEKLFF. At the DNA level, the sequence is TGCGCCAGCAGCTTGGCTGGGACAGGGGGTGAAAAACTGTTTTTT.